This T cell receptor beta chain was identified in a study of post-analysis software for immune sequencing data (dated by TCRdb to 2014 to 2015). In terms of the full investigation: Relapsing-remitting, secondary progressive and progressive-relapsing multiple sclerosis were recorded as disease courses, and subtype annotation was lacking for some patients. The patient repertoires were set against eleven to twelve previously published healthy control repertoires from donors whose ages ranged from roughly 6 to 25 years. A subset of samples was prepared in parallel using single-end sample barcoding, then pooled and co-amplified after Illumina adapter ligation.

Libraries were constructed by PCR. Sequenced on an Illumina HiSeq 2500. Unique molecular identifiers were incorporated into TCR beta cDNA libraries to reduce PCR and sequencing biases. Roughly 500,000 cDNA molecules were obtained for every 1 to 10 million input T cells, so each molecule roughly corresponded to one T cell. Patient libraries were prepared and sequenced with the same protocol used for the earlier healthy control dataset. Within a given batch, samples were prepared together, multiplexed and sequenced on the same HiSeq lane. As for the original processing: Raw barcoded reads were processed with MIGEC, and single-read molecular identifier groups were discarded before consensus assembly and CDR3 extraction. VDJtools was used for post-analysis of the clonotype tables, and diversity was normalized by down-sampling every dataset to the size of the smallest sample. In repertoire overlap clustering, CDR3 amino acid sequences, but not nucleotide sequences, were matched to correct batch-related cross-sample contamination. TCRdb's own reprocessing of the public reads used fastp at Q25 and MiXCR and kept productive beta chains. Each record represents a unique CDR3 protein, reported with the most common genes and DNA among its rows. The V and J calls and clone size come from TCRdb's table, not from the authors' own analysis. A total of roughly 870,000 distinct CDR3 sequences appear in this sample, about 53% of them only once. The ten largest clones add up to approximately 4.2% of the sample.

General findings and caveats noted by the study authors: When samples were clustered directly using the F measure, samples prepared in the same batch co-clustered strongly, which prompted a batch-effect correction. Significantly higher frequencies in patients than in controls were found for roughly 5 TRBV segments, including TRBV5-6, TRBV5-1 and TRBV20-1. The multiple sclerosis patient group was slightly younger than the control group. Normalized Chao1 diversity was significantly lower in multiple sclerosis patients than controls, suggesting substantial peripheral T-cell clonal expansion.

V drops 3 bases and J drops 0 bases, leaving 12 bases in between. The CDR3 starts with the cysteine, ends with the phenylalanine, and has 16 residues. The retained sequence is limited to the CDR3, 48 bases, with the frame set at the first base. TCR beta repertoires were profiled from peripheral blood of approximately 13 young patients with multiple sclerosis to demonstrate the VDJtools post-analysis software. The multiple sclerosis patients were children and adolescents ranging in age from about 6 to 16 years. This clonotype was detected once. What this receptor recognizes is not known. One base away there is no much larger clone; base qualities are not given.

This TCR was sampled from a girl between 10 and 17 years old with multiple sclerosis. The sequenced material came from blood. Here the chain combines TRBV12-3 or TRBV12-4 and TRBJ1-3, with the D gene not confidently named. The sequenced DNA is TGTGCCAGCAGTTTTGGAGGGCAGAGCTCTGGAAACACCATATATTTT. It codes for CASSFGGQSSGNTIYF.